This TCR beta chain was sequenced in a study of T cells in localized non-small cell lung cancer. Germline V gene lookup returns CDR1 SGHRS and CDR2 YFSETQ. Between the trimmed V and J ends, which lost 5 bases and 8 bases, there was a span of 11 bases. This CDR3 has 12 amino acids. Measured with immunoSEQ multiplex PCR; TCRdb has only the in-frame clones, and not every one. The data show 30,000 to 45,000 clones, 75% to 90% seen once. In this sample, this clone turned up a few times. The chain employs TRBV5-1 and TRBJ2-1, with D hard to call. The specimen was peripheral blood, collected before any cancer treatment. The receptor was derived from a woman aged 35-75 years with stage I lung adenocarcinoma. CDR3 coding DNA: TGCGCCAGCAGAAAAACTTTGGATGAGCAGTTCTTC. Translation: CASRKTLDEQFF.